The rows below give T cell receptor beta chains drawn from one sample of a study of T-cell reconstitution after alpha-beta-depleted transplantation in children. MiXCR, run by TCRdb on the PCR reads, gives a single entry per CDR3 protein. The table records about 540,000 distinct CDR3 sequences, roughly a quarter of them present only once. This material consisted of PBMCs, taken before TCRalphabeta/CD19-depleted stem cell transplant. Every receptor here comes from a boy in the first two years of life with Wiskott-Aldrich syndrome, due to receive a stem cell transplant. CDR3s include the opening cysteine and the closing phenylalanine or tryptophan. Fields, in order: CDR3 DNA, CDR3 protein, J gene, clone size, D gene, V gene, CDR3 length. The D gene is left open where the match is weak. Only some rows state a clone size, as once, few, many or a class for expanded clones.

TGTGCCAGCAGCTACAGGGGGCAAGGGAGGAATGAGCAGTTCTTC	CASSYRGQGRNEQFF	TRBJ2-1	few	TRBD1	TRBV5-6	15
TGTGCCAGCGGCGGGAGGAGCTCCTACAATGAGCAGTTCTTC	CASGGRSSYNEQFF	TRBJ2-1	once	TRBD2	TRBV2	14
TGTGCCAGCAGCCAAACTCTAGCCTCCAATGAGCAGTTCTTC	CASSQTLASNEQFF	TRBJ2-1	.	.	TRBV14	14
TGCGCCAGCAGCTTGGCCCCCAGTGAGTCCACGCAGTATTTT	CASSLAPSESTQYF	TRBJ2-3	.	.	TRBV5-1	14
TGCACCAGCAGCCAAGCCAAGGGGGCCAAAAACATTCAGTACTTC	CTSSQAKGAKNIQYF	TRBJ2-4	few	.	TRBV1	15
TGCAGTGCTTCTGGGACAGTGAGCTCCTATAATTCACCCCTCCACTTT	CSASGTVSSYNSPLHF	TRBJ1-6	few	TRBD1	TRBV20-1	16
TGCGCCAGCAGCTTGGAGGGACTAGCGGGAGCGGGGCAGTTCTTC	CASSLEGLAGAGQFF	TRBJ2-1	few	TRBD2	TRBV5-1	15
TGTGCCAGCAGTTGGGCGGGACAGTCCTCCTACGAGCAGTACTTC	CASSWAGQSSYEQYF	TRBJ2-7	.	.	TRBV27	15
TGTGCCATCAGTGGGGGCCAGCTAACTTTCTTT	CAISGGQLTFF	TRBJ1-1	few	.	TRBV10-3	11
TGCGCCAGCAGCTTGAACGGGTGGGTTCTGAACACTGAAGCTTTCTTT	CASSLNGWVLNTEAFF	TRBJ1-1	.	.	TRBV5-1	16
TGTGCCAGCAACGGCGGGAGGGCCGGGGATGAGCAGTTCTTC	CASNGGRAGDEQFF	TRBJ2-1	.	TRBD2	TRBV6-1	14
TGCAGTGCTACAGAACACCACACAGATACGCAGTATTTT	CSATEHHTDTQYF	TRBJ2-3	.	.	TRBV20-1	13
TGTGCCAGCAGTCCCGGGACGGCCTACTACGAGCAGTACTTC	CASSPGTAYYEQYF	TRBJ2-7	few	.	TRBV28	14
TGTGCCACCGAAAATAGCCGCGGCCTGAACACTGAAGCTTTCTTT	CATENSRGLNTEAFF	TRBJ1-1	few	.	TRBV28	15
TGTGCCAGCTCGCCGACTGTCAATGAGCAGTTCTTC	CASSPTVNEQFF	TRBJ2-1	.	.	TRBV18	12
TGCAGCGTTGACGGTGGGGCACAAGAGACCCAGTACTTC	CSVDGGAQETQYF	TRBJ2-5	.	.	TRBV29-1	13
TGCGCCAGCAGCTTGGCCGGGCTAGCGGGAGAAGAGACCCAGTACTTC	CASSLAGLAGEETQYF	TRBJ2-5	few	TRBD2	TRBV5-1	16
TGCGCCAGCAGTGAGTCACTAGCGAGGTCCTACGAGCAGTACTTC	CASSESLARSYEQYF	TRBJ2-7	.	TRBD2	TRBV10-2	15
TGCAGTGCTAGAGGACAGGGGGGTGCTACTAATGAAAAACTGTTTTTT	CSARGQGGATNEKLFF	TRBJ1-4	.	TRBD1	TRBV20-1	16
TGTGCCAGCGGTTTCAGGGTGGCTAGCGGGGAACCTAGCACAGATACGCAGTATTTT	CASGFRVASGEPSTDTQYF	TRBJ2-3	.	TRBD2	TRBV28	19
TGTGCCAGCAGCCCCCTAATGGGACAGGAATATGGCTACACCTTC	CASSPLMGQEYGYTF	TRBJ1-2	few	TRBD1	TRBV7-6	15
TGCGCCAGCAGCCCGGAGGGACCCGAGGGCTACGAGCAGTACTTC	CASSPEGPEGYEQYF	TRBJ2-7	.	.	TRBV5-1	15
TGTGCCAGCAGTTTATTTCCGACAGGGGGATATGAGACCCAGTACTTC	CASSLFPTGGYETQYF	TRBJ2-5	few	TRBD1	TRBV27	16
TGCGCCAGCAGCCAAGACGTGGCGGGAGGGCCTCCAGAGACCCAGTACTTC	CASSQDVAGGPPETQYF	TRBJ2-5	.	TRBD2	TRBV4-1	17
TGTGCCAGCAGCCCCCGATTCGAGGGTGGCTACACCTTC	CASSPRFEGGYTF	TRBJ1-2	few	.	TRBV3-1	13
TGTGCCAGCTCCTCCCACAGGGGGCTCGCTGGGGCCAACGTCCTGACTTTT	CASSSHRGLAGANVLTF	TRBJ2-6	few	TRBD1	TRBV19	17
TGTGCCAGCGCCCGGACTGCGGAGGGAGAGCAGTACTTC	CASARTAEGEQYF	TRBJ2-7	.	.	TRBV7-2	13
TGTGCCAGTAGTGCGCAAGGATGGGGCAATCAGCCCCAGCATTTT	CASSAQGWGNQPQHF	TRBJ1-5	.	.	TRBV19	15
TGTGCCAGCAGTAGGGGGTTCGACTACGAGCAGTACTTC	CASSRGFDYEQYF	TRBJ2-7	few	.	TRBV28	13
TGTGCCACCAGCAGAGCTCTTCTAACTAGCGACACAGATACGCAGTATTTT	CATSRALLTSDTDTQYF	TRBJ2-3	few	TRBD2	TRBV15	17
TGTGCCACCAGTGACTCGACTAGCGGGTCGACAGATACGCAGTATTTT	CATSDSTSGSTDTQYF	TRBJ2-3	few	TRBD2	TRBV24-1	16
TGTGCCAGCAGTCCTCTAGCACGGCACGCCAGCACAGATACGCAGTATTTT	CASSPLARHASTDTQYF	TRBJ2-3	.	.	TRBV25-1	17
TGTGCCAGCAGCTCCGGGGTAGACAATGAGCAGTTCTTC	CASSSGVDNEQFF	TRBJ2-1	.	.	TRBV9	13
TGTGCCAGCAGTTTATTCAGGGGATTACAGCCCCAGCATTTT	CASSLFRGLQPQHF	TRBJ1-5	few	.	TRBV28	14
TGTGCCAGCAGCCGAATGGGACTAGCGAGTTACGAGCAGTACTTC	CASSRMGLASYEQYF	TRBJ2-7	.	TRBD2	TRBV4-2	15
TGTGCCAGCTCACCCGGACAGCAGAATTTCGAGCAGTACTTC	CASSPGQQNFEQYF	TRBJ2-7	.	.	TRBV18	14
TGTGCCACCAGTGACCCAGGATTCAACAGGGGTACCTCATACCAAGAGACCCAGTACTTC	CATSDPGFNRGTSYQETQYF	TRBJ2-5	.	TRBD1	TRBV24-1	20
TGCGCCAGCAGCATCGGGACTAGCAACGTCGAGACCCAGTACTTC	CASSIGTSNVETQYF	TRBJ2-5	.	TRBD2	TRBV5-1	15
TGTGCCAGCAGTTACACGGGGACTAGCGGGAGAAAGTATTTT	CASSYTGTSGRKYF	TRBJ2-3	few	TRBD2	TRBV6-5	14
TGTGCCACCAGTGATTCCGGTGGGGCCCAAGAGACCCAGTACTTC	CATSDSGGAQETQYF	TRBJ2-5	few	.	TRBV24-1	15
TGTGCCACCAGTGACGGGACGAAAGGGGCCAACGTCCTGACTTTC	CATSDGTKGANVLTF	TRBJ2-6	.	.	TRBV24-1	15
TGTGCCAGCACCCTTAGCGGACTAGCGGGAGGACACACCGGGGAGCTGTTTTTT	CASTLSGLAGGHTGELFF	TRBJ2-2	few	TRBD2	TRBV28	18
TGTGCCAGCGGACAGGGAGGGTATCAGCCCCAGCATTTT	CASGQGGYQPQHF	TRBJ1-5	.	TRBD1	TRBV12-3/TRBV12-4	13
TGTGCCAGCAGTTACGGGACAGTCTCCTACAATGAGCAGTTCTTC	CASSYGTVSYNEQFF	TRBJ2-1	few	TRBD1	TRBV6-5	15
TGCGCCAGCAGCTCCCAAACGGACGGGAATGGCTACACCTTC	CASSSQTDGNGYTF	TRBJ1-2	few	.	TRBV5-1	14
TGTGCCAGCAATCCGTCCCGTAGCGGGAGGATTGGCGAGCAGTTCTTC	CASNPSRSGRIGEQFF	TRBJ2-1	.	TRBD2	TRBV6-2/TRBV6-3	16
TGTGCCAGCAGCGGTCGAGGGGCTGAGGACAATTCACCCCTCCACTTT	CASSGRGAEDNSPLHF	TRBJ1-6	few	.	TRBV21-1	16
TGCGCCAGCAGCTCAGCACTCCTAGCGGGAGAGTCCAATGAGCAGTTCTTC	CASSSALLAGESNEQFF	TRBJ2-1	.	TRBD2	TRBV5-1	17
TGTGCCAGCAGTCGCCACGACAGGGCGATTACTGAAGCTTTCTTT	CASSRHDRAITEAFF	TRBJ1-1	few	TRBD1	TRBV6-1	15
TGTGCCAGCAAACCCGGGACAGGGTCCTACAATGAGCAGTTCTTC	CASKPGTGSYNEQFF	TRBJ2-1	few	TRBD1	TRBV5-5	15
TGCGCCAGCACTCCAGCGGTTCCCTACAATGAGCAGTTCTTC	CASTPAVPYNEQFF	TRBJ2-1	.	.	TRBV5-1	14
TGTGCCAGCTCACAATCAGGGGGCGCTTTCTATGGCTACACCTTC	CASSQSGGAFYGYTF	TRBJ1-2	few	TRBD1	TRBV18	15
TGTGCCAGCAGCCCGAGGACAGCCGGGACTAGTTCGCAGTTCTTC	CASSPRTAGTSSQFF	TRBJ2-1	.	TRBD2	TRBV7-2	15
TGTGCCAGCTCACGACAGACAGAAGCCCGCTACGAGCAGTACTTC	CASSRQTEARYEQYF	TRBJ2-7	.	.	TRBV18	15
TGTGCCAGCTCACTCCTCCGGGACAGACCCTACGAGCAGTACTTC	CASSLLRDRPYEQYF	TRBJ2-7	.	TRBD1	TRBV18	15
TGTGCCAGCACCACGCCAGCGGGGAACTTCGCGCAGTTCTTC	CASTTPAGNFAQFF	TRBJ2-1	few	TRBD2	TRBV7-2	14
TGCGCCAGCAGTCGAAGCATGGCTCCCGGCTACGAGCAGTACTTC	CASSRSMAPGYEQYF	TRBJ2-7	.	.	TRBV5-1	15
TGTGCCAGCAGTTACACCATTAATTGGGTTGAAAAACTGTTTTTT	CASSYTINWVEKLFF	TRBJ1-4	.	.	TRBV6-5	15
TGTGCCAGCAGCAGCCTAGCGGGAGTCGGGAACACCGGGGAGCTGTTTTTT	CASSSLAGVGNTGELFF	TRBJ2-2	few	TRBD2	TRBV7-2	17
TGCGCCAGTTCTACCGGACTAGCGGGAGCTGGCGAGCAGTACTTC	CASSTGLAGAGEQYF	TRBJ2-7	few	TRBD2	TRBV5-1	15